One and the same sample provided the 6 T cell receptor beta chains below, sequenced in a study of blood T cells in healthy people across ages. A second PCR of 7 to 11 cycles used a sample-barcoded 5' primer and a J-beta primer mix. TCRdb itself ran the 5' RACE reads through MiXCR, one entry per CDR3 protein. The sample includes about 600,000 distinct CDR3 sequences, about 45% seen only once; the top ten take 20% to 25%. The sequenced sample consisted of blood. These receptors originate from a man older than 75 in good health.

Turning to this clonotype: A clone one base away is much larger, so this may be a read error. This chain joins TRBV29-1 and TRBJ2-5, with TRBD1 identical over 9 bases. The assigned J gene may be wrong: the sequence end matches TRBJ2-7 better. Germline lookup yields CDR1 SQVTM and CDR2 ANQGSEA. The CDR3 is 14 amino acids. The CDR3 DNA reads TGCAGCATTCCCACTGGGACAGGGAGGTCCGAGCAGTACTTC. Its translation: CSIPTGTGRSEQYF.

This clonotype has only a few counts. V gene TRBV27 combines with J gene TRBJ1-2; 8 positions match TRBD1. Unmatched junction bases numbered 8, after V lost 0 bases and J lost 8 bases. Germline CDR1 MNHEY, CDR2 SMNVEV (reference sequence). The CDR3 consists of 15 residues. In DNA, the CDR3 is TGTGCCAGCAGTTTATCCCCAGGGGGCTCCCGCGGCTACACCTTC. Its protein product is CASSLSPGGSRGYTF.

The V call is TRBV10-3, the J call TRBJ2-7; D is unresolved. Germline CDR1 and CDR2: ENHRY and SYGVKD. The CDR3 totals 12 residues. V lost 6 bases, J lost 1 base, and 7 bases lay in between. CDR3 loop: CAISDLSYEQYF. CDR3 DNA sequence: TGTGCCATCAGCGATTTGTCCTACGAGCAGTACTTC.

The chain joins TRBV5-1 to TRBJ2-1; maybe TRBD2 (7 bases). CDR1 is SGHRS, CDR2 YFSETQ, per germline. This CDR3 spans 14 amino acids. V was pared by 3 bases and J by 13 bases, with 20 bases between. CDR3 in amino acids: CASSYRGAVETQFF. The CDR3 nucleotides read TGCGCCAGCAGCTATCGGGGGGCGGTAGAGACCCAGTTCTTC.

CDR3 region: CASSLALGEAFF. The CDR3 nucleotides read TGTGCCAGCAGCTTAGCGCTGGGTGAAGCTTTCTTT. The chain combines TRBV7-2 with TRBJ1-1, with D uncertain. The V end lost 0 bases, the J end lost 7 bases, and 6 bases lay between the germline ends. The V gene's germline CDR1 is SGHTA and CDR2 FQGNSA. The CDR3 consists of 12 residues.

This clonotype was seen more than once but under ten times. The V gene is TRBV20-1, the J gene TRBJ2-1, with TRBD1 identical over 7 bases. Germline CDR1 is DFQATT and CDR2 is SNEGSKA (reference sequence). The CDR3 consists of 14 residues. With 6 bases clipped from V and 4 bases from J, the junction kept 9 bases outside the gene matches. CDR3 sequence reads: CSAFKGTAYNEQFF. The CDR3 DNA is TGCAGTGCCTTCAAGGGGACAGCATACAATGAGCAGTTCTTC.